This T cell receptor beta chain is from a study of cytomegalovirus exposure and HLA in healthy donors. Points from the study as a whole: As confirmed in vitro, a few CMV-associated chains were specific for CMV antigens. Reports indicate that TCR beta sequences accurately predicted the HLA-A and HLA-B alleles of most subjects. Looking again later, the authors saw that most CMV-associated TCR beta chains seemed HLA-restricted.

There are 16 residues in the CDR3. Trimming cost V 6 bases and J 7 bases; bases outside gene matches: 13. The germline V gene has CDR1 MNHNY and CDR2 SVGAGI (reference sequence). This clone was counted a single time. Its antigen is as yet unknown. PCR amplification relied on 60 Vbeta primers (plus 13 Jbeta primers). Some clones are missing from TCRdb's copy, which holds only in-frame ones; the method was immunoSEQ multiplex PCR. This table has under 200,000 clones, 75% to 85% appearing once. The sample comprised PBMCs. The sequence was collected from a male donor in good health and CMV-seropositive. The V call is TRBV6-6, the J call TRBJ2-1, with TRBD2 identical over 9 bases. The DNA of the CDR3 is TGTGCCAGCAGCCTAACGGGGGCTAGCGGGGCTAATGAGCAGTTCTTC. It is translated as CASSLTGASGANEQFF.